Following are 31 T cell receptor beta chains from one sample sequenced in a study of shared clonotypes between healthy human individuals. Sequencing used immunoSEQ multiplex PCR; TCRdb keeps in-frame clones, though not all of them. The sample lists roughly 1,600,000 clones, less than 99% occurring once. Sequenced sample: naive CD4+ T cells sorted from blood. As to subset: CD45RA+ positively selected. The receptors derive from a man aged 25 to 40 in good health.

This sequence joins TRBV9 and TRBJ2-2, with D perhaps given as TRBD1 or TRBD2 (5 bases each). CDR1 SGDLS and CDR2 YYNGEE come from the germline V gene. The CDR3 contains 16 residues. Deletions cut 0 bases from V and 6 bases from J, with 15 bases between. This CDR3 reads CASSVGGGRVAGELFF. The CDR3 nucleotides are TGTGCCAGCAGCGTAGGCGGAGGCAGGGTGGCCGGGGAGCTGTTTTTT.

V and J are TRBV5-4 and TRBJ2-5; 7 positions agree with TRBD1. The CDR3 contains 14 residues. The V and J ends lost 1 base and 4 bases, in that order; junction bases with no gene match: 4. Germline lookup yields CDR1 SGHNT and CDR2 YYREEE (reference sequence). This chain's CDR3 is CASSLRDRAETQYF. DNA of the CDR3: TGTGCCAGCAGCTTGCGCGACAGGGCAGAGACCCAGTACTTC.

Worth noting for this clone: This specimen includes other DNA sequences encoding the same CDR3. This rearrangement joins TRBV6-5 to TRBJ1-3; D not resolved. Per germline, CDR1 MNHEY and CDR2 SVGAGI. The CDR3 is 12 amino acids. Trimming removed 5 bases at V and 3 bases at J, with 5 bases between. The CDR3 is CASSQSGNTIYF. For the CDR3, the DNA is TGTGCCAGCAGTCAAAGTGGAAACACCATATATTTT.

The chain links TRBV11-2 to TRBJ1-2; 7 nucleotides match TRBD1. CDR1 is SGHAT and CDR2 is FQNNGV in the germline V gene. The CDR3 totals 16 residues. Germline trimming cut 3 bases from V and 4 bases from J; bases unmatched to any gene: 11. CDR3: CASSLGAGGRTYGYTF. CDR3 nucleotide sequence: TGTGCCAGCAGCTTGGGTGCAGGGGGTCGGACCTATGGCTACACCTTC.

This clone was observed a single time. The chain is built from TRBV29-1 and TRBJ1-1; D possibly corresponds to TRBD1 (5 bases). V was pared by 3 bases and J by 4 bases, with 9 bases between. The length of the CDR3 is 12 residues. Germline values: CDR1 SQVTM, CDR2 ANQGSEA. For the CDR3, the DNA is TGCAGCGTTGACAGGGATGCCACTGAAGCTTTCTTT. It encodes CSVDRDATEAFF.

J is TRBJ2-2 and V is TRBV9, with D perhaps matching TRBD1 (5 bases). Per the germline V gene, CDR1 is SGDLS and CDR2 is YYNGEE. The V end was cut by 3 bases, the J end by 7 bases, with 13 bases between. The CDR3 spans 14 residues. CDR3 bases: TGTGCCAGCAGCGAGGCAGGGTACGGCGGGGAGCTGTTTTTT. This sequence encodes CASSEAGYGGELFF.

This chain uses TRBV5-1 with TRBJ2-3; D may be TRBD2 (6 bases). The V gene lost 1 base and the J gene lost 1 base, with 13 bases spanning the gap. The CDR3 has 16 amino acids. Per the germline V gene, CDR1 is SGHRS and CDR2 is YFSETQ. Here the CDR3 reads CASSLMGGEGTDTQYF. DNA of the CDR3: TGCGCCAGCAGCTTGATGGGGGGAGAGGGCACAGATACGCAGTATTTT.

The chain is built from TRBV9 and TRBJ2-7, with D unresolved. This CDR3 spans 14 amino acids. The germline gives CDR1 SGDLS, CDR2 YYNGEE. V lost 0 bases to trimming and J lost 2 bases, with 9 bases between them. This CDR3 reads CASSVGADTYEQYF. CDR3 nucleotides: TGTGCCAGCAGCGTAGGTGCGGATACCTACGAGCAGTACTTC.

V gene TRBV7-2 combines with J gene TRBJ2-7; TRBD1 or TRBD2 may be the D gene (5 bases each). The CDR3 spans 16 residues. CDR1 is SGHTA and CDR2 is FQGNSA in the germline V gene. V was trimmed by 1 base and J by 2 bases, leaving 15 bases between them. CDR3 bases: TGTGCCAGCAGCTTAGTTGCATCCGGGGCTCCCTACGAGCAGTACTTC. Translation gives CASSLVASGAPYEQYF.

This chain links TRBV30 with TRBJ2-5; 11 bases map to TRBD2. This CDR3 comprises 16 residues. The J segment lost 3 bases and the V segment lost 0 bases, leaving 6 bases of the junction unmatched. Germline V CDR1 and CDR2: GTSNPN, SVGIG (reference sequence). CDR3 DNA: TGTGCCTGGAGTGTATGGACTAGCGGGTCGAAAGAGACCCAGTACTTC. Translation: CAWSVWTSGSKETQYF.

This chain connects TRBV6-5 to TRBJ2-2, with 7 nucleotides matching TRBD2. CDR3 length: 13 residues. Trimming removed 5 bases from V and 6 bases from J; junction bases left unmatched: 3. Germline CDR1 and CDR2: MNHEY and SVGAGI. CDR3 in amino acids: CASSPGGSGELFF. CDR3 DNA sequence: TGTGCCAGCAGTCCCGGGGGGTCCGGGGAGCTGTTTTTT.

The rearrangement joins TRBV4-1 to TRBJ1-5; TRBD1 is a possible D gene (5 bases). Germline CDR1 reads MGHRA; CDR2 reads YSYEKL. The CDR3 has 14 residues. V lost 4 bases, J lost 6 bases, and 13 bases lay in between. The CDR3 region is CASSPFGAAQPQHF. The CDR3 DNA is TGCGCCAGCAGCCCGTTCGGGGCGGCTCAGCCCCAGCATTTT.

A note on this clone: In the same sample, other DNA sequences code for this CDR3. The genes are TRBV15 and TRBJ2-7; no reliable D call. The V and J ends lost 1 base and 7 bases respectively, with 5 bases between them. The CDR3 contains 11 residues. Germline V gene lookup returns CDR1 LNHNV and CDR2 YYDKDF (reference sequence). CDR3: CATSRGSEQYF. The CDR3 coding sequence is TGTGCCACCAGCAGAGGGTCAGAGCAGTACTTC.

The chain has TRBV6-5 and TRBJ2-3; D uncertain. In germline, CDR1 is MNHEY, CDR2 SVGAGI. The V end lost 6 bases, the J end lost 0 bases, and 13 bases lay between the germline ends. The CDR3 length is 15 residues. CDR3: CASSKGRSSTDTQYF. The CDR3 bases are TGTGCCAGCAGCAAAGGCCGGTCTAGCACAGATACGCAGTATTTT.

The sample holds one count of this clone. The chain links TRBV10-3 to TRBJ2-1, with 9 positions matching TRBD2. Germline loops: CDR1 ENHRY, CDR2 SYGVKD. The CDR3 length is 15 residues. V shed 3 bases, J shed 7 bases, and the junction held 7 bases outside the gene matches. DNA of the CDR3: TGTGCCATCAGTGAAGCGGGACTAGCTGCTAATGAGCAGTTCTTC. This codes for CAISEAGLAANEQFF.

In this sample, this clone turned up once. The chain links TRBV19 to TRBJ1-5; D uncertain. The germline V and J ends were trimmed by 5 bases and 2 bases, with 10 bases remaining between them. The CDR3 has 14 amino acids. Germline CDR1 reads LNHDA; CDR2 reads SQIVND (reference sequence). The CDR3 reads CASSFFSGNQPQHF. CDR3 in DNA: TGTGCCAGTAGTTTTTTTAGCGGCAATCAGCCCCAGCATTTT.

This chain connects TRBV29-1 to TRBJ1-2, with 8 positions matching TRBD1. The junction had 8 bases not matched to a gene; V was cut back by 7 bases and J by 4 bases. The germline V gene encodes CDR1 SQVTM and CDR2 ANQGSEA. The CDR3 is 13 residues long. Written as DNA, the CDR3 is TGCAGCGCCGGGGGACAGGCGGGCTATGGCTACACCTTC. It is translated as CSAGGQAGYGYTF.

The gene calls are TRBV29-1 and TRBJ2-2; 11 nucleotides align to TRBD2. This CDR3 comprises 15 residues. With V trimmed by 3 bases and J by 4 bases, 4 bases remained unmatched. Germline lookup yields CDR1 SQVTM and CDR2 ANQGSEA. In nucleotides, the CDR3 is TGCAGCGTTGAGCTAGCGGGAGGAACCACCGGGGAGCTGTTTTTT. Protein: CSVELAGGTTGELFF.

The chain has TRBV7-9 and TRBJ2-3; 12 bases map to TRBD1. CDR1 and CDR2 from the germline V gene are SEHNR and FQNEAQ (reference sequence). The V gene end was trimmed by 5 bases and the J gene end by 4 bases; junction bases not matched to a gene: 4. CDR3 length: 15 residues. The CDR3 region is CASSTGTGGADTQYF. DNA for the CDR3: TGTGCCAGCAGCACTGGGACAGGGGGCGCAGATACGCAGTATTTT.

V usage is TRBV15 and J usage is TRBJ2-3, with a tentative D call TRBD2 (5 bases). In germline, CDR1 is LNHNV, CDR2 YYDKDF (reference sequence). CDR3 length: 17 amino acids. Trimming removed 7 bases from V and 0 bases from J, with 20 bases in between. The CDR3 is CATIPARAGTSTDTQYF. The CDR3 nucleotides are TGTGCCACCATCCCAGCGCGGGCGGGTACTAGCACAGATACGCAGTATTTT.

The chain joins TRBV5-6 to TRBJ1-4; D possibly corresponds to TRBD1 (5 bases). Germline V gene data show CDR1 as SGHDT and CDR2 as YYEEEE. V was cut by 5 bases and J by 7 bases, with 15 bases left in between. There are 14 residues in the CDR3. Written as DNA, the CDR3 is TGTGCCAGCAGTCTCCAGCAGGGAGGTGAAAAACTGTTTTTT. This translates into CASSLQQGGEKLFF.

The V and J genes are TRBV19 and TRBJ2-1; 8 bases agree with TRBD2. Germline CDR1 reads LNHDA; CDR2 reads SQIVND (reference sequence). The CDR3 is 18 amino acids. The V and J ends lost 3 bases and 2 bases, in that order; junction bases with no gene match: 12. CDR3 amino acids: CASSIGSGSWATYNEQFF. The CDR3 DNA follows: TGTGCCAGTAGTATCGGAAGCGGGAGCTGGGCCACCTACAATGAGCAGTTCTTC.

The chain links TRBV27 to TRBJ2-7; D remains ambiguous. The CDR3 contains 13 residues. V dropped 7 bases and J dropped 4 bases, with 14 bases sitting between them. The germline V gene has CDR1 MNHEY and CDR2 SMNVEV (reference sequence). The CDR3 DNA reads TGTGCCAGCAAGAAGGACGTGAGGTACGAGCAGTACTTC. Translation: CASKKDVRYEQYF.

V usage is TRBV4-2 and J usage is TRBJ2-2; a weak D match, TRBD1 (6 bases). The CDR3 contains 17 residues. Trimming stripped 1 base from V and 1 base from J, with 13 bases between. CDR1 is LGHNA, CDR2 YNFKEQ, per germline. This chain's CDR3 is CASSQVARDKNTGELFF. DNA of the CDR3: TGTGCCAGCAGCCAAGTCGCGAGGGACAAGAACACCGGGGAGCTGTTTTTT.

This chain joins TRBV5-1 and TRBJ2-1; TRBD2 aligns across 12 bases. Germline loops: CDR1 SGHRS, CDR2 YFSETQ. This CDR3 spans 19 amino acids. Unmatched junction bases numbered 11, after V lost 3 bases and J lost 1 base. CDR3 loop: CASSSAPLAGGGSYNEQFF. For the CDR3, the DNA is TGCGCCAGCAGCTCTGCCCCACTAGCGGGAGGTGGTTCCTACAATGAGCAGTTCTTC.

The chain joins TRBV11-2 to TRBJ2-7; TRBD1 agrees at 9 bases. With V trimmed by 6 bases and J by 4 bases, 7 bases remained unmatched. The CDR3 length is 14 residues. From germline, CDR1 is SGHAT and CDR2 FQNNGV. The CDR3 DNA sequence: TGTGCCAGCAGTTATCCGGGACAGGGTTACGAGCAGTACTTC. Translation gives CASSYPGQGYEQYF.

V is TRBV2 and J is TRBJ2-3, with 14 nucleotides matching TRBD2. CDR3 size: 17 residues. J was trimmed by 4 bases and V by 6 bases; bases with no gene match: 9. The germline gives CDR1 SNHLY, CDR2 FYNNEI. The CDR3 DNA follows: TGTGCCAGCAGAACACCGAGACTAGCGGGAGGGCCAGATACGCAGTATTTT. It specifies CASRTPRLAGGPDTQYF.

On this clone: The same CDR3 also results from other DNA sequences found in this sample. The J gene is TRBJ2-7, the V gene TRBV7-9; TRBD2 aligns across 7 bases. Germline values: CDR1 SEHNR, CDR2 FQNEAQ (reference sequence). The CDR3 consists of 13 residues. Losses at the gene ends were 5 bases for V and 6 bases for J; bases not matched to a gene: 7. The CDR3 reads CASSAGTGGEQYF. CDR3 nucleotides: TGTGCCAGCAGCGCCGGGACGGGGGGCGAGCAGTACTTC. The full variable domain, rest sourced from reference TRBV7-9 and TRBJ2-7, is DTGVSQNPRHKITKRGQNVTFRCDPISEHNRLYWYRQTLGQGPEFLTYFQNEAQLEKSRLLSDRFSAERPKGSFSTLEIQRTEQGDSAMYLCASSAGTGGEQYFGPGTRLTVT.

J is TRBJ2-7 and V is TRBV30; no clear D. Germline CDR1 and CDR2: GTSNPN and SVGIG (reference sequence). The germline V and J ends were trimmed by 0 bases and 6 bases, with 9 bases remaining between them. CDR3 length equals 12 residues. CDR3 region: CAWSVSTLEQYF. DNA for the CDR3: TGTGCCTGGAGTGTATCCACCCTCGAGCAGTACTTC.

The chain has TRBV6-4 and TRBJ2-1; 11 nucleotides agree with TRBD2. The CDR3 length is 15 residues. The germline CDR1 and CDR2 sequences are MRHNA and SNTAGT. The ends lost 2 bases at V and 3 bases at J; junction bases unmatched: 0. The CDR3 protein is CASSDTSGSYNEQFF. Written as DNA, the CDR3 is TGTGCCAGCAGTGACACTAGCGGGAGCTACAATGAGCAGTTCTTC.

CDR3 residues: CASSESFPGQNEKLFF. CDR3 nucleotide sequence: TGTGCCAGCAGTGAATCGTTCCCGGGACAGAATGAAAAACTGTTTTTT. The chain uses TRBV25-1 and TRBJ1-4, with 7 bases lining up with TRBD1. The trim removed 1 base at V and 5 bases at J, leaving 7 bases unmatched. This CDR3 has 16 amino acids. Germline CDR1 MGHDK, CDR2 SYGVNS.